This paragraph reports one T cell receptor beta chain. This specimen belongs to a study of T-cell reconstitution after alpha-beta-depleted transplantation in children. The trim removed 7 bases at V and 9 bases at J, leaving 11 bases unmatched. The CDR3 sequence is 14 residues long. Molecular barcoding with unique molecular identifiers was used for the TCRbeta library. Each CDR3 protein is one row after TCRdb ran MiXCR on the PCR reads. The data hold hundreds of thousands of distinct CDR3 sequences, with about 25% observed a single time. Sequencing used PBMCs, obtained before TCRalphabeta/CD19-depleted stem cell transplant. The clonotype comes from a girl aged 2-9 years with Fanconi anemia, due to receive a stem cell transplant. The genes are TRBV12-3 or TRBV12-4 and TRBJ1-5, with TRBD1 matching over 8 bases. The DNA of the CDR3 is TGTGCCAGCACACGACAGGGGAGCGGGAGGCCCCAGCATTTT. Translating gives CASTRQGSGRPQHF.